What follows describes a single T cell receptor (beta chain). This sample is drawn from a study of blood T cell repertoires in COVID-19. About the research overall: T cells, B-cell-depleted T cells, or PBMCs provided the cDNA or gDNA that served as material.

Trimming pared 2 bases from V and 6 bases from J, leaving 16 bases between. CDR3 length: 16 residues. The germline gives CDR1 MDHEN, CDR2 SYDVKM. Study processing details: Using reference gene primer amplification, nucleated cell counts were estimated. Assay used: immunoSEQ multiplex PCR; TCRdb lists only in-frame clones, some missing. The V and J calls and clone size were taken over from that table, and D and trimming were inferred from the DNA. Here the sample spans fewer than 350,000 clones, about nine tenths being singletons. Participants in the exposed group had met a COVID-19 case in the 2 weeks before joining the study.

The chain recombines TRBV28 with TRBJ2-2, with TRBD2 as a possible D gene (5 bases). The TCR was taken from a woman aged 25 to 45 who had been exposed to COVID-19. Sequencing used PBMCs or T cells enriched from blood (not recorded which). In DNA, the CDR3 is TGTGCCAGCAGTTTAACGGCACTAGTGGTTTCCGGGGAGCTGTTTTTT. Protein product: CASSLTALVVSGELFF.